This TCR beta chain was recorded in a study of CD8+CD57+ T cells in acquired aplastic anemia (dated by TCRdb to 2016 to 2019). Broadly, across the study: A mean of around 3 ug of DNA, ranging from roughly 0.2 to 27.4 ug, was extracted from sorted CD4+ and CD8+ cells. CD8+CD57+ expansion was defined as a frequency above the mean frequency observed in healthy subjects.

At least ten counts were recorded for this clonotype. This clone's antigen is unknown. Base quality data are lacking; no much larger clone is found one base away. Broader findings and caveats from the paper: Between patients and healthy controls, no significant difference in CD8+ Simpson's diversity was found (P=0.060). Although 25 to 30 CD8+ CDR3 sequences were shared by patients and controls, these sequences appeared highly expressed in patients and within the immunodominant clones of patients.

Flow cytometry had shown CD8+CD57+ cell expansion in the patients selected for sequencing. Every patient had a diagnosis of severe acquired aplastic anemia based on International Study of Aplastic Anemia and Agranulocytosis and Camitta criteria. Patients had received no therapy at the time of blood sampling. In the study, sorted CD4+ and CD8+ blood T cells from patients with severe aplastic anemia and from healthy subjects underwent deep sequencing of TCR repertoires. Patients were enrolled under clinicaltrials.gov protocols 00001620, 01623167, 00001397, 00071045, 00081523 and 00961064 in the USA. Ficoll-Paque density gradient centrifugation was used to isolate peripheral blood mononuclear cells. Before DNA was extracted, CD4+ and CD8+ T cells were sorted using either FACS or magnetic beads. Genomic DNA served as template for TCR beta VDJ combination and CDR3 sequence profiling. TCR repertoire sequencing was run on an Illumina HiSeq 2000. The source study handled its data this way. TRBV/TRBJ rearrangement plots, CDR3 size and DJ length profiles, and Simpson's diversity index were used to evaluate the repertoires. The most abundant DNA sequence in the deep sequencing data was defined as the immunodominant clone. CDR3 amino acid sequences were screened for sharing across subjects and were compared with published repertoires and the VDJdb database. Clones were called with MiXCR by TCRdb after fastp trimmed the public reads at Q25, and only in-frame beta chains were retained. Merged by CDR3 protein, the rows form single entries marked with the most common genes and DNA. In this record, the V and J calls reflect TCRdb's handling and not the investigators' own analysis. The sample data list over 150,000 distinct CDR3 sequences, and about 50% of these were observed just once. In total, the top ten clones hold approximately 12% of the sample.

The sample consisted of sorted CD4+, CD8+, or CD8+CD57+ T cells (not recorded which) from PBMCs. This sequence originates from a human donor with aplastic anemia.

The encoded CDR3 is CASYGGEETQYF. The DNA sequence is TGTGCCAGCTACGGGGGCGAAGAGACCCAGTACTTC. This chain is built from TRBV6-5 and TRBJ2-5, with the D gene tentatively TRBD1 or TRBD2, based on 6 matching bases in each. Counted from cysteine to phenylalanine, this CDR3 has 12 amino acids. The retained sequence is limited to the CDR3, 36 bases, with the frame set at the first base. Trimming at the junction amounts to 8 bases on V and 3 bases on J, and the germline ends lie 10 bases apart. The CDR1 and CDR2 encoded by the germline V gene are MNHEY and SVGAGI.